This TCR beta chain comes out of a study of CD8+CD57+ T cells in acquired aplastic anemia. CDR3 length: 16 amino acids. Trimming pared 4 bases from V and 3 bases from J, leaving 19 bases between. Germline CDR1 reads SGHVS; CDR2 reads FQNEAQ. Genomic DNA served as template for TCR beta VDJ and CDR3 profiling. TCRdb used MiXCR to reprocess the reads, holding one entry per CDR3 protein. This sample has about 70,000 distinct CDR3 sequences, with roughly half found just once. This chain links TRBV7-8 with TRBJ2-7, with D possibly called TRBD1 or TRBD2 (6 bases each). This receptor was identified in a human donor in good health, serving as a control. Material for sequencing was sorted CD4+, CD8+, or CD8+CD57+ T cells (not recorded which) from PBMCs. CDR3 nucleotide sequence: TGTGCCAGCAGCTCTTCCCTCGGGGGCCTCTACTACGAGCAGTACTTC. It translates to CASSSSLGGLYYEQYF.